This T cell receptor (beta chain) was captured in a study of T cells after somatic rescue of genetic block. The CDR3 is made up of 14 amino acids. CDR1 SGHDT and CDR2 YYEEEE come from the germline V gene. Between the trimmed V and J ends, which lost 2 bases and 3 bases, there was a span of 11 bases. TCRdb's copy holds only in-frame clones and misses some; the assay was immunoSEQ multiplex PCR. The data contain tens of thousands of clones, about 91% of them singletons. V gene TRBV5-6 combines with J gene TRBJ1-1; TRBD1 might be the D (6 bases). The sample was peripheral blood mononuclear cells (PBMCs). The source is a man between 35 and 55 years old. The CDR3 loop reads CASSFQGRDTEAFF. The CDR3 DNA reads as TGTGCCAGCAGCTTCCAGGGGCGGGACACTGAAGCTTTCTTT.